One and the same sample provided the 9 T cell receptor beta chains below, sequenced in a study of shared clonotypes between healthy human individuals. CD8 cells classed as naive were CD45RO-negative and positively selected for CCR7, excluding terminally differentiated effector memory CD45RA+ cells. Sequencing used immunoSEQ multiplex PCR; TCRdb keeps in-frame clones, though not all of them. The top ten hold around 24% of the sample, which has roughly 890,000 clones, more than 85% seen once. The sequenced sample consisted of naive CD8+ T cells sorted from blood. Every receptor here comes from a man aged 30 to 39 in good health.

The chain combines TRBV27 with TRBJ2-5; perhaps TRBD2 as D (5 bases). This CDR3 is 13 amino acids long. Trimming stripped 3 bases from V and 5 bases from J, with 10 bases between. The germline V gene has CDR1 MNHEY and CDR2 SMNVEV (reference sequence). In DNA form, the CDR3 reads TGTGCCAGCAGTTTTGGTGGGAGTGAGACCCAGTACTTC. It codes for CASSFGGSETQYF.

With regard to this clone: The same CDR3 arises from other DNA sequences in this sample as well. The V and J genes are TRBV7-9 and TRBJ2-7; D ambiguous. CDR1 SEHNR and CDR2 FQNEAQ come from the germline V gene (reference sequence). Between the trimmed V and J ends, which lost 1 base and 2 bases, there was a span of 6 bases. This CDR3 comprises 13 residues. The CDR3 coding sequence is TGTGCCAGCAGCTTAGTAGGCGCCTACGAGCAGTACTTC. As protein: CASSLVGAYEQYF.

V usage is TRBV7-8 and J usage is TRBJ2-1; D is perhaps TRBD2 (5 bases). In germline, CDR1 is SGHVS, CDR2 FQNEAQ. Trimming took 6 bases from V and 4 from J, leaving 16 bases between them. There are 15 residues in the CDR3. The CDR3 region has the DNA TGTGCCAGCAGTCCTGAGGGCCCTCAGTACAATGAGCAGTTCTTC. It translates to CASSPEGPQYNEQFF.

The chain is built from TRBV9 and TRBJ1-2; no reliable D call. This CDR3 has 14 residues. Germline V gene sequence: CDR1 SGDLS, CDR2 YYNGEE. The germline V and J ends were trimmed by 1 base and 1 base, with 8 bases remaining between them. Written as DNA, the CDR3 is TGTGCCAGCAGCGTATGGGCAGATAACTATGGCTACACCTTC. Amino acids: CASSVWADNYGYTF.

The V gene is TRBV7-9, the J gene TRBJ2-2, with a tentative D call TRBD2 (6 bases). The germline gives CDR1 SEHNR, CDR2 FQNEAQ (reference sequence). V was shortened by 5 bases and J by 3 bases, with 19 bases between the two germline ends. The CDR3 is made up of 17 amino acids. CDR3 DNA: TGTGCCAGCAGCCCTAGTGGCGGGGACCGTGACACCGGGGAGCTGTTTTTT. Translated: CASSPSGGDRDTGELFF.

This clone showed up just once. This chain joins TRBV6-1 and TRBJ2-3, with a tentative D call TRBD1 (5 bases). The length of the CDR3 is 15 residues. CDR1 MNHNS and CDR2 SASEGT come from the germline V gene. The V end was cut by 2 bases, the J end by 2 bases, with 11 bases between. The CDR3 sequence is CASSEWTQDTDTQYF. The CDR3 DNA reads as TGTGCCAGCAGTGAATGGACACAGGACACAGATACGCAGTATTTT.

The J gene is TRBJ1-1, the V gene TRBV6-1; 7 bases align to TRBD1. V dropped 5 bases and J dropped 0; count of bases not matched to a gene: 3. The V gene's germline CDR1 is MNHNS and CDR2 SASEGT. The CDR3 runs to 14 residues. The CDR3 reads CASSLTGLNTEAFF. CDR3 in DNA: TGTGCCAGCAGTTTGACAGGGCTGAACACTGAAGCTTTCTTT.

In the case of this clone: Other DNA sequences in this sample translate to the same CDR3. The V gene is TRBV12-5, the J gene TRBJ1-5, with D maybe TRBD1 (6 bases). This CDR3 contains 14 residues. Germline lookup yields CDR1 LGHNT and CDR2 FRNRAP. The V end lost 3 bases, the J end lost 1 base, and 7 bases lay between the germline ends. The CDR3 DNA reads TGTGCTAGTGGTTTAGGGGGAAGCAATCAGCCCCAGCATTTT. This encodes CASGLGGSNQPQHF.

The rearrangement joins TRBV7-8 to TRBJ2-7; TRBD1 agrees at 9 bases. In germline, CDR1 is SGHVS, CDR2 FQNEAQ. This CDR3 has 14 residues. Losses at the gene ends were 8 bases for V and 0 bases for J; bases not matched to a gene: 5. CDR3 coding DNA: TGTGCCAGCGGACAGGGGTCCAACTCCTACGAGCAGTACTTC. It translates to CASGQGSNSYEQYF.